The 32 T cell receptor beta chains below come from one sample, sequenced in a study of CD8+ T cells in alopecia areata. Sequencing relied on a cDNA template that was reverse transcribed from extracted RNA. Repertoires were generated with immunoSEQ multiplex PCR, while TCRdb's copy carries only in-frame clones and drops some. The repertoire holds about 210,000 clones, with more than 45% as singletons. Treatment specified: oral pan-JAK inhibitor, 5-10 mg twice daily. Sequenced material: CD4+ T cells sorted from blood, taken at week 4, from a patient treated with tofacitinib. The receptors here all came from a human donor with alopecia areata.

The rearrangement links TRBV25-1 to TRBJ2-2, with D uncertain. Germline values: CDR1 MGHDK, CDR2 SYGVNS. V was trimmed by 7 bases and J by 3 bases, leaving 6 bases between them. The CDR3 loop spans 12 amino acids. The CDR3 DNA is TGTGCCAGCACTCCGTACACCGGGGAGCTGTTTTTT. This gives the protein CASTPYTGELFF.

This clone has just a few counts. The V and J genes are TRBV10-3 and TRBJ2-5; D is undetermined. This CDR3 spans 15 amino acids. From germline, CDR1 is ENHRY and CDR2 SYGVKD. Deletions cut 0 bases from V and 3 bases from J, with 11 bases between. CDR3 region: CAISESLDPKETQYF. The CDR3 nucleotides read TGTGCCATCAGTGAGTCGTTGGACCCAAAAGAGACCCAGTACTTC.

In its sample, this clone was seen many times. The rearrangement links TRBV6-1 to TRBJ2-7, with 8 bases lining up with TRBD1. Germline V gene lookup returns CDR1 MNHNS and CDR2 SASEGT. V lost 4 bases and J lost 5; bases outside the gene matches: 7. The CDR3 spans 14 residues. In nucleotides, the CDR3 is TGTGCCAGCAGTGTACCAGACAGGGGCGACGAGCAGTACTTC. Amino acids: CASSVPDRGDEQYF.

This chain uses TRBV2 with TRBJ2-5, with unresolved D. Trimming shortened V by 6 bases and J by 5 bases, and 16 bases separated the two germline ends. The length of the CDR3 is 14 residues. The germline V gene has CDR1 SNHLY and CDR2 FYNNEI. The CDR3 region is CASSLTLTRETQYF. CDR3 nucleotide sequence: TGTGCCAGCAGCCTGACTCTGACTCGGGAGACCCAGTACTTC.

This clone has a single count. The genes are TRBV29-1 and TRBJ2-1, with unresolved D. CDR1 and CDR2 from the germline V gene are SQVTM and ANQGSEA. This CDR3 has 15 amino acids. The V gene lost 1 base and the J gene lost 0 bases, with 10 bases spanning the gap. The CDR3 reads CSVEGGTRSYNEQFF. The CDR3 DNA sequence: TGCAGCGTTGAAGGAGGCACACGCTCCTACAATGAGCAGTTCTTC.

This clone was counted between two and nine times. The V gene is TRBV15, the J gene TRBJ2-4; D gene ambiguous. From germline, CDR1 is LNHNV and CDR2 YYDKDF (reference sequence). The V gene lost 5 bases and the J gene lost 2 bases, with 10 bases spanning the gap. CDR3 size: 14 residues. The CDR3 reads CATSYPRTKNIQYF. Written as DNA, the CDR3 is TGTGCCACCAGCTACCCCAGAACCAAAAACATTCAGTACTTC.

The chain recombines TRBV7-2 with TRBJ2-3, with D tentatively TRBD1 (5 bases). The germline gives CDR1 SGHTA, CDR2 FQGNSA. V dropped 2 bases and J dropped 2 bases, with 14 bases sitting between them. The CDR3 spans 16 residues. The CDR3, as DNA: TGTGCCAGCAGCTTAAGTGGGGCCGTCAACACAGATACGCAGTATTTT. The encoded protein is CASSLSGAVNTDTQYF.

CDR3 coding DNA: TGTGCCACCAGCGTACAGGTCGAGACCGGGGAGCTGTTTTTT. Its protein is CATSVQVETGELFF. The chain recombines TRBV15 with TRBJ2-2; TRBD1 is a possible D gene (5 bases). Germline V lookup: CDR1 LNHNV, CDR2 YYDKDF (reference sequence). Trimming shortened V by 5 bases and J by 5 bases, and 12 bases separated the two germline ends. The CDR3 spans 14 residues.

The DNA for the CDR3 is TGTGCCAGCAGTACTTCCAGTGTCCAGTACTTC. It specifies CASSTSSVQYF. The chain combines TRBV6-5 with TRBJ2-5; D gene unclear. Germline CDR1 MNHEY, CDR2 SVGAGI. Trimming left V 5 bases short and J 10 bases short, with 11 bases between. The CDR3 has 11 residues.

The chain carries TRBV5-4 and TRBJ2-1, with 12 bases that match TRBD2. The trim removed 4 bases at V and 7 bases at J, leaving 12 bases unmatched. This CDR3 region has 17 residues. The germline V gene encodes CDR1 SGHNT and CDR2 YYREEE (reference sequence). The CDR3 DNA reads TGTGCCAGCAGCCTGGACCCCGCCGGGACTAGCGGGAATGAGCAGTTCTTC. Translating gives CASSLDPAGTSGNEQFF.

This chain connects TRBV9 to TRBJ2-3, with TRBD1 matching 8 bases. The CDR3 sequence is 15 residues long. The ends lost 3 bases at V and 1 base at J; junction bases unmatched: 4. Germline V gives CDR1 SGDLS, CDR2 YYNGEE. For the CDR3, the DNA is TGTGCCAGCAGCGCACCGGGACAGGGCACAGATACGCAGTATTTT. Its protein is CASSAPGQGTDTQYF.

This clone was observed a few times. The sample holds other DNA sequences that translate to the same CDR3. The rearrangement joins TRBV29-1 to TRBJ1-1; no definite D call. The V gene's germline CDR1 is SQVTM and CDR2 ANQGSEA. This CDR3 has 11 amino acids. Trimming took off 3 bases at V and 1 base at J, with 3 bases between the two ends. Here the CDR3 DNA reads TGCAGCGTTGAGTGGAACACTGAAGCTTTCTTT. The encoded protein is CSVEWNTEAFF.

The chain recombines TRBV5-1 with TRBJ2-7; 9 positions agree with TRBD2. The trim removed 0 bases at V and 5 bases at J, leaving 12 bases unmatched. This CDR3 is 17 amino acids long. Germline V gene data show CDR1 as SGHRS and CDR2 as YFSETQ. The CDR3 sequence is CASSLGSLAGSPNEQYF. The CDR3 nucleotides are TGCGCCAGCAGCTTGGGATCGCTAGCGGGGAGTCCGAACGAGCAGTACTTC.

The chain links TRBV5-6 to TRBJ1-2, with 9 bases matching TRBD1. The CDR3 sequence is 16 residues long. Germline V gene sequence: CDR1 SGHDT, CDR2 YYEEEE. Unmatched junction bases numbered 10, after V lost 1 base and J lost 6 bases. The CDR3 loop is CASSLSSGQGINGYTF. For the CDR3, the DNA is TGTGCCAGCAGCTTGTCCTCGGGACAGGGTATCAATGGCTACACCTTC.

The CDR3 bases are TGTGCCAGCAGACCTCGAACAGGGGAAGGGACTGAAGCTTTCTTT. This gives the protein CASRPRTGEGTEAFF. The chain is built from TRBV2 and TRBJ1-1, with 7 bases aligning to TRBD1. Germline V gene lookup returns CDR1 SNHLY and CDR2 FYNNEI. The CDR3 consists of 15 residues. J lost 5 bases, V lost 6 bases, and 12 bases had no gene match.

This clone turned up a few times. The genes are TRBV14 and TRBJ2-5, with a weak D call TRBD1 (7 bases). The V gene lost 1 base and the J gene lost 4 bases, with 19 bases spanning the gap. CDR3 length equals 17 residues. From germline, CDR1 is SGHDN and CDR2 FVKESK. The CDR3 bases are TGTGCCAGCAGCCAAGGGTCCGGCAGGGGGAGGCGAGAGACCCAGTACTTC. Translating it yields CASSQGSGRGRRETQYF.

J is TRBJ2-1 and V is TRBV4-3, with D perhaps being TRBD1 or TRBD2 (5 bases each). Looked up from germline, CDR1 is LGHNA and CDR2 is YSLEER. V was shortened by 0 bases and J by 4 bases, with 10 bases between the two germline ends. The CDR3 has 15 amino acids. The CDR3 loop is CASSQETGAYNEQFF. For the CDR3, the DNA is TGCGCCAGCAGCCAAGAAACCGGGGCATACAATGAGCAGTTCTTC.

The rearrangement links TRBV5-6 to TRBJ2-7; D remains unclear. The length of the CDR3 is 12 residues. Trimming removed 0 bases from V and 6 bases from J, with 7 bases in between. Germline V CDR1 and CDR2: SGHDT, YYEEEE. The CDR3, as DNA: TGTGCCAGCAGCTTGGTATCAGTCGAGCAGTACTTC. Translated: CASSLVSVEQYF.

This sequence joins TRBV7-2 and TRBJ2-3; 13 bases agree with TRBD2. Germline CDR1 is SGHTA and CDR2 is FQGNSA. This CDR3 region has 17 residues. V was pared by 5 bases and J by 2 bases, with 7 bases of the junction left unmatched. DNA of the CDR3: TGTGCCAGCAGCCCTTGGACTAGCGGGGGCCCCACAGATACGCAGTATTTT. Encoded protein: CASSPWTSGGPTDTQYF.

The rearrangement links TRBV5-6 to TRBJ1-5; D ambiguous. There are 14 residues in the CDR3. Germline CDR1 SGHDT, CDR2 YYEEEE. V lost 4 bases and J lost 0, with 8 bases in between. The CDR3: CASSRRYSNQPQHF. CDR3 nucleotide sequence: TGTGCCAGCAGCCGCCGGTATAGCAATCAGCCCCAGCATTTT.

This clone showed up many times. The rearrangement links TRBV29-1 to TRBJ2-7; D not certain. Germline V gives CDR1 SQVTM, CDR2 ANQGSEA. This CDR3 spans 14 amino acids. The V end was cut by 4 bases, the J end by 6 bases, with 19 bases between. CDR3 in amino acids: CSVGGESGLGEQYF. CDR3 sequence (DNA): TGCAGCGTTGGTGGGGAATCTGGTCTAGGCGAGCAGTACTTC.

This clone appeared a few times. V gene TRBV6-5 combines with J gene TRBJ1-2; a weak D match, TRBD1 (5 bases). This CDR3 comprises 12 residues. Trimming stripped 4 bases from V and 6 bases from J, with 9 bases between. The germline V gene encodes CDR1 MNHEY and CDR2 SVGAGI. The CDR3 DNA is TGTGCCAGCAGTTTATCAGGGAATGGCTACACCTTC. Translated: CASSLSGNGYTF.

This clone was observed a few times. This CDR3 reads CASSLAASGGYNEQFF. The CDR3 DNA reads as TGTGCCAGCAGCTTAGCGGCTAGCGGGGGTTACAATGAGCAGTTCTTC. The rearrangement joins TRBV7-2 to TRBJ2-1; 10 bases are a match to TRBD2. The V gene end was trimmed by 0 bases and the J gene end by 4 bases; junction bases not matched to a gene: 3. CDR3 length: 16 amino acids. Germline V lookup: CDR1 SGHTA, CDR2 FQGNSA.

This clone occurred a few times. The V call is TRBV19, the J call TRBJ1-6; 7 nucleotides align to TRBD1. The CDR3 spans 14 residues. V lost 5 bases to trimming and J lost 10 bases; unmatched junction nucleotides: 8. In germline, CDR1 is LNHDA, CDR2 SQIVND (reference sequence). Here the CDR3 DNA reads TGTGCCAGTAGTCCGGGCAGGGGGTACTCACCCCTCCACTTT. Translated, it gives CASSPGRGYSPLHF.

This chain uses TRBV27 with TRBJ1-5; D remains unclear. Per the germline V gene, CDR1 is MNHEY and CDR2 is SMNVEV (reference sequence). This CDR3 comprises 14 residues. The ends were cut back, 5 bases at V and 3 bases at J, with 11 bases in the middle. The DNA for the CDR3 is TGTGCCAGCAGTAGAACCGAGACCAATCAGCCCCAGCATTTT. Translation gives CASSRTETNQPQHF.

This clone has just a few counts. The chain carries TRBV7-9 and TRBJ2-6; TRBD1 is a possible D gene (6 bases). Per the germline V gene, CDR1 is SEHNR and CDR2 is FQNEAQ (reference sequence). V was shortened by 5 bases and J by 7 bases, with 15 bases between the two germline ends. The CDR3 is 15 residues long. The CDR3 nucleotides read TGTGCCAGCAGCCCAGGGCACAGGGAAGCCAACGTCCTGACTTTC. It encodes CASSPGHREANVLTF.

The genes are TRBV9 and TRBJ1-1; no definite D call. The V end lost 3 bases, the J end lost 6 bases, and 18 bases lay between the germline ends. The germline gives CDR1 SGDLS, CDR2 YYNGEE. CDR3 length equals 15 residues. As DNA, the CDR3 is TGTGCCAGCAGCGCAGAAGGGTGGGATGGCGCTGAAGCTTTCTTT. Encoded protein: CASSAEGWDGAEAFF. Looking up the rest from reference TRBV9 and TRBJ1-1 gives the full variable domain: DSGVTQTPKHLITATGQRVTLRCSPRSGDLSVYWYQQSLDQGLQFLIQYYNGEERAKGNILERFSAQQFPDLHSELNLSSLELGDSALYFCASSAEGWDGAEAFFGQGTRLTVV.

This chain links TRBV12-5 with TRBJ2-7; 7 bases match TRBD1. V lost 6 bases, J lost 0 bases, and 11 bases stayed unmatched. CDR1 is LGHNT, CDR2 FRNRAP, per germline. The CDR3 has 16 residues. CDR3 DNA sequence: TGTGCTAGTGGCACTACCACGACAGGGAGCTCCTACGAGCAGTACTTC. It yields the protein CASGTTTTGSSYEQYF. Complete variable domain (other parts from reference TRBV12-5 and TRBJ2-7): DARVTQTPRHKVTEMGQEVTMRCQPILGHNTVFWYRQTMMQGLELLAYFRNRAPLDDSGMPKDRFSAEMPDATLATLKIQPSEPRDSAVYFCASGTTTTGSSYEQYFGPGTRLTVT.

The chain is built from TRBV9 and TRBJ1-2, with 7 bases that match TRBD1. CDR1 SGDLS and CDR2 YYNGEE come from the germline V gene. V lost 0 bases and J lost 7; bases outside the gene matches: 6. This CDR3 has 14 residues. CDR3 protein: CASSVGQGRVGYTF. CDR3 sequence (DNA): TGTGCCAGCAGCGTAGGACAGGGTAGAGTTGGCTACACCTTC.

This clone was picked up a small number of times. The chain combines TRBV14 with TRBJ2-4; D gene uncertain. Germline V gene sequence: CDR1 SGHDN, CDR2 FVKESK. With 5 bases removed from V and 0 bases from J, the gap between germline ends came to 5 bases. The CDR3 covers 13 residues. The CDR3 loop is CASSGVAKNIQYF. DNA of the CDR3: TGTGCCAGCAGCGGGGTAGCCAAAAACATTCAGTACTTC.

The V gene is TRBV4-3, the J gene TRBJ1-2, with TRBD1 identical over 8 bases. The CDR3 length is 13 residues. Germline V gives CDR1 LGHNA, CDR2 YSLEER. V trimming: 4 bases; J trimming: 8 bases; junction bases outside the gene matches: 6. The CDR3 loop is CASSRTTGAGYTF. For the CDR3, the DNA is TGCGCCAGCAGCCGAACGACAGGGGCCGGCTACACCTTC.

This chain joins TRBV5-1 and TRBJ2-1; D is undetermined. This CDR3 has 14 amino acids. Trimming took off 3 bases at V and 0 bases at J, with 7 bases between the two ends. Germline CDR1 reads SGHRS; CDR2 reads YFSETQ. As DNA, the CDR3 is TGCGCCAGCAGCTCCCATATCTCCTACAATGAGCAGTTCTTC. It translates to CASSSHISYNEQFF.